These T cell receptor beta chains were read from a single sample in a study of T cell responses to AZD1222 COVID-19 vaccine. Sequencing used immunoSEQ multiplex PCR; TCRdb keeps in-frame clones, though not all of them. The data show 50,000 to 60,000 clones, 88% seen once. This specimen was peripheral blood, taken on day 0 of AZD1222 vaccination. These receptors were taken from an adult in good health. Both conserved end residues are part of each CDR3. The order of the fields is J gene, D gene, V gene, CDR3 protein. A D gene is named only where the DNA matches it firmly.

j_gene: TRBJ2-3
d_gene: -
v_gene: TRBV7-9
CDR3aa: CASSPGTTSSTDTQYF

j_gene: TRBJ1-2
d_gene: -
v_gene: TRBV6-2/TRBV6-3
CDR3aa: CASSYSEAADGYTF

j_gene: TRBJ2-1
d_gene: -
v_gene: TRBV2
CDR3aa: CASTLGRGLGEQFF

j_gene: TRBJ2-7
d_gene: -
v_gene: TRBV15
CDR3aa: CATSRDESLAYEQYF

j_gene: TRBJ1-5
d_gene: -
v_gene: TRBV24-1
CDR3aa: CATSDSGNNQPQHF

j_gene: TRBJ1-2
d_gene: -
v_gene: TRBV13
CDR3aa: CASSLGLNSGLVYGYTF

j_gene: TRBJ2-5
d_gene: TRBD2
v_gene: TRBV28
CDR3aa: CASSFLAGGRGTQYF

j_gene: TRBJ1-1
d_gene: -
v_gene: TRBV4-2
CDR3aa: CASSLQLQNTEAFF

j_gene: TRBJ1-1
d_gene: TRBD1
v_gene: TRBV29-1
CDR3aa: CSARGQGRTEAFF

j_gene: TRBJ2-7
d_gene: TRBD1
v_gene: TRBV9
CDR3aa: CASSVGGGQTTYEQYF

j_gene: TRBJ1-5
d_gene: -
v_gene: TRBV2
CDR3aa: CASSEAQGQPQHF

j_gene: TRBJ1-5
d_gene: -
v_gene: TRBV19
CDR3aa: CASSASGGQPQHF

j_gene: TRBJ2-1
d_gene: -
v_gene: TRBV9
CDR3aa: CASSVATGSEQFF

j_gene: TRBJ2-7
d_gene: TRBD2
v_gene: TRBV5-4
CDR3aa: CASSSKLAGGSGEQYF

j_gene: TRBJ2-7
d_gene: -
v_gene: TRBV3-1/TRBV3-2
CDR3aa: CASSPRGLYEQYF

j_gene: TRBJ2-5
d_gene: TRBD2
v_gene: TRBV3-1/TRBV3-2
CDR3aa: CASSQDLGLSFSETQYF

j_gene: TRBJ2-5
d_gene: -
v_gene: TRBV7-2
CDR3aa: CASSLHGRGETQYF

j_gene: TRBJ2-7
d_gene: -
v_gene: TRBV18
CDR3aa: CASSPPVAGYEQYF

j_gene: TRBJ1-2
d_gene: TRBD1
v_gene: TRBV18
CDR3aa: CASSSTGQGSGYTF

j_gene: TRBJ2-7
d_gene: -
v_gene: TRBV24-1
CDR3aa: CATSDPGTSPYEQYF

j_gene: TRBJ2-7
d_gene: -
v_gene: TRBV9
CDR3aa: CASSVVDFPYEQYF

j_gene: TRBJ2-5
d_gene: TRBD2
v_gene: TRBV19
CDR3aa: CASSIVLAGGNGETQYF

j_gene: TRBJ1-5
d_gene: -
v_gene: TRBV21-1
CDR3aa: CASRRQVTPNQPQHF

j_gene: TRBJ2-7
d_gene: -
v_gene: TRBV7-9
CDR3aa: CASTGGAYEQYF

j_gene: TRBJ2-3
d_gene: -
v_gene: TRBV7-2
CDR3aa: CASSLAPSRTDTQYF

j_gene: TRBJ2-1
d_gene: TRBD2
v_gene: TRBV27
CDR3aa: CASSGLAGSPYNEQFF

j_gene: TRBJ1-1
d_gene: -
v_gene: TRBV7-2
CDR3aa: CASSSGPGVGEAFF

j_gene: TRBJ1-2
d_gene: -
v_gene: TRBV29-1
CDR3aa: CSVGETDYGYTF

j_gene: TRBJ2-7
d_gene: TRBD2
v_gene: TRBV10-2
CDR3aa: CASSLAGREQYF

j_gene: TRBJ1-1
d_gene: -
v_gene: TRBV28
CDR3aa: CASTHGGSNTEAFF

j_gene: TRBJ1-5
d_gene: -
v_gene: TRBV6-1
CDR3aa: CASSEAVNQPQHF

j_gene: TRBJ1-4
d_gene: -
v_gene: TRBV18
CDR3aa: CASSPSVPAEKLFF

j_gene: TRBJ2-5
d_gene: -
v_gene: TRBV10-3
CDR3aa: CAISESSGALQETQYF

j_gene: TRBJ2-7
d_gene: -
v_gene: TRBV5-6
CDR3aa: CASSPGGSEQYF

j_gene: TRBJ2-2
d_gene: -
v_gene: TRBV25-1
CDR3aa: CASSESTGELFF

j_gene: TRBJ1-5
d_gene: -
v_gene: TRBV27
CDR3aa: CASSFRGLGQPQHF

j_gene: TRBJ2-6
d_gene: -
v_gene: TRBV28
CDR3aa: CARIQRTTTSSRPESGANVLTF

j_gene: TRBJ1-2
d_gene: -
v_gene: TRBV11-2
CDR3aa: CASSSQVNYGYTF

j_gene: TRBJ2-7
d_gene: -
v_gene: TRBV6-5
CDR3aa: CASSLDNSYEQYF

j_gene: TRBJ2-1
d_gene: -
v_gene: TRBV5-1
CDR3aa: CASSLGGSGNEQFF